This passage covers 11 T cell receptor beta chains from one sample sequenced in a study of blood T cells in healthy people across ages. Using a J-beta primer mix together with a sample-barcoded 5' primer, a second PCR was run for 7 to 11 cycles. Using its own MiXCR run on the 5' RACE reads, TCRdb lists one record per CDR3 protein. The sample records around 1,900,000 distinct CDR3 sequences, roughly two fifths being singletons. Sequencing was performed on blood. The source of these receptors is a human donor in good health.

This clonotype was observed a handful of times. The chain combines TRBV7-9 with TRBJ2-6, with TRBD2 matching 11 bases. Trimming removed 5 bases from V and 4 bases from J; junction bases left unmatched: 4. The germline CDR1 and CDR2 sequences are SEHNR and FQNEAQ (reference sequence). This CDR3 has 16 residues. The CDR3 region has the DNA TGTGCCAGCAGCGCTAGCGGGGGGTCGGGGGCCAACGTCCTGACTTTC. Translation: CASSASGGSGANVLTF.

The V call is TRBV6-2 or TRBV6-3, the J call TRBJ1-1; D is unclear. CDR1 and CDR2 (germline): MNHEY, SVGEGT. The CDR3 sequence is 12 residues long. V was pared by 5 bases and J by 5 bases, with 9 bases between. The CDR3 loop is CASSDFGTEAFF. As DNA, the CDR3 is TGTGCCAGCAGTGATTTCGGTACTGAAGCTTTCTTT.

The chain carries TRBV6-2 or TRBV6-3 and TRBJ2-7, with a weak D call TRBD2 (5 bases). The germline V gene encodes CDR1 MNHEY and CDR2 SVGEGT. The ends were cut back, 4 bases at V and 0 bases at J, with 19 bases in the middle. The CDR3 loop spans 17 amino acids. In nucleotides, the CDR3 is TGTGCCAGCAGTTCCCCCGGAGGTGCGTCGAGCTCCTACGAGCAGTACTTC. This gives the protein CASSSPGGASSSYEQYF.

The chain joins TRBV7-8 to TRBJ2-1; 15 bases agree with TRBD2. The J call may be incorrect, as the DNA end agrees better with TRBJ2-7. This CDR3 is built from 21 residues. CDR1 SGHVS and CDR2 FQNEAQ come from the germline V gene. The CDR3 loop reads CASTVLPSGLAGGNSYNEQYF. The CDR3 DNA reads TGTGCCAGCACCGTACTCCCTTCGGGACTAGCGGGGGGCAACTCCTACAATGAGCAGTACTTC.

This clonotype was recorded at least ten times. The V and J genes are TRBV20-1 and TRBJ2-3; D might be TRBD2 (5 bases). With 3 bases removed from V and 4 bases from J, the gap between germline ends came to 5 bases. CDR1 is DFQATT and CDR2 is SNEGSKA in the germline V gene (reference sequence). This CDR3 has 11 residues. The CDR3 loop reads CSARRADTQYF. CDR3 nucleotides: TGCAGTGCTAGGAGGGCAGATACGCAGTATTTT.

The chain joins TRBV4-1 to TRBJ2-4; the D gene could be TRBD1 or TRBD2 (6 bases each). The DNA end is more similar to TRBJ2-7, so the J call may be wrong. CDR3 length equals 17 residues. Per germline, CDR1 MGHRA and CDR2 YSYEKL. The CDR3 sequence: CASSPGVGRRLAYEQYF. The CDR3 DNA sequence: TGCGCCAGCAGCCCAGGGGTAGGGAGGCGTCTAGCCTACGAGCAGTACTTC.

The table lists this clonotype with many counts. CDR3 nucleotides: TGTGCCAGCAGTGGGGACTCCACTGAGCAGTACTTC. Its translation is CASSGDSTEQYF. This chain links TRBV12-3 or TRBV12-4 with TRBJ2-7, with a possible D match to TRBD2 (6 bases). Trimming removed 5 bases at V and 7 bases at J, with 12 bases between. This CDR3 contains 12 residues.

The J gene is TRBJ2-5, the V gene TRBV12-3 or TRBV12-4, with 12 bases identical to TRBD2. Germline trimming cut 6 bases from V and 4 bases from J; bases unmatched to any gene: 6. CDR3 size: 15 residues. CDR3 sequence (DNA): TGTGCCAGCAGGATACTAGCGGGGGGCGGAGAGACCCAGTACTTC. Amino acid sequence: CASRILAGGGETQYF.

As DNA, the CDR3 is TGCGCCAGCAGCGAGAGGCCTCCTAACTATGGCTACACCTTC. This sequence encodes CASSERPPNYGYTF. The chain recombines TRBV5-1 with TRBJ1-2, with D uncertain. Germline CDR1 SGHRS, CDR2 YFSETQ. This CDR3 comprises 14 residues. V was trimmed by 4 bases and J by 0 bases, leaving 10 bases between them.

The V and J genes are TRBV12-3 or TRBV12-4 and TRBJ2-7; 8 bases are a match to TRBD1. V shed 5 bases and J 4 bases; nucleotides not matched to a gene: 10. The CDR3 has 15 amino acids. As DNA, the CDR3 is TGTGCCAGCAGTCACCATTCAGGGGGCCTTTACGAGCAGTACTTC. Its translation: CASSHHSGGLYEQYF.

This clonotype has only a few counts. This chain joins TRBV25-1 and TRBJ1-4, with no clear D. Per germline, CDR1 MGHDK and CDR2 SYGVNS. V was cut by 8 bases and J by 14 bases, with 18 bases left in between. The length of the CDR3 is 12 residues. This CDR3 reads CASRESGNYLFF. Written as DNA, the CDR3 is TGTGCCAGCCGCGAATCCGGGAATTATCTGTTTTTT.